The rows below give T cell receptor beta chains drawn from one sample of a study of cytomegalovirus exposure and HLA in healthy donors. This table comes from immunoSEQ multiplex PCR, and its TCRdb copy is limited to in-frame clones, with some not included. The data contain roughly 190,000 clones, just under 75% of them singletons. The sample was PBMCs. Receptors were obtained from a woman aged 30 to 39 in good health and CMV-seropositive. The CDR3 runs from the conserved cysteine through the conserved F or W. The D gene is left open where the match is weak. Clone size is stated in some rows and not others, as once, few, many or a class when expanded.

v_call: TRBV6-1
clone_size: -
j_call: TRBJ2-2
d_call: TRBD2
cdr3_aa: CASSLLAGDTGELFF
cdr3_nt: TGTGCCAGCAGCCTACTAGCGGGAGACACCGGGGAGCTGTTTTTT

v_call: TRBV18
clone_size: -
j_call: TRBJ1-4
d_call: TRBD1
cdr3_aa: CASSPGTGDEKLFF
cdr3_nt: TGTGCCAGCTCACCGGGGACAGGGGACGAAAAACTGTTTTTT

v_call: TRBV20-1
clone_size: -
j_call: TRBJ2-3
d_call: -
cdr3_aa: CSAGPRDTQYF
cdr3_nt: TGCAGTGCGGGCCCCAGGGATACGCAGTATTTT

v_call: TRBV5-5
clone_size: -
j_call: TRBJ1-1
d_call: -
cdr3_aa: CASSLVGGGITEAFF
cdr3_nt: TGTGCCAGCAGCTTAGTTGGGGGGGGAATCACTGAAGCTTTCTTT

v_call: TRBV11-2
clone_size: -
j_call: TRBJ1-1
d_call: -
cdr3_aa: CASSPVWNTEAFF
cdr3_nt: TGTGCCAGCAGCCCTGTATGGAACACTGAAGCTTTCTTT

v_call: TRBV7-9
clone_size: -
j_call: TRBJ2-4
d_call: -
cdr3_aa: CASSSREAGAKNIQYF
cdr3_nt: TGTGCCAGCAGCTCTCGGGAAGCTGGAGCCAAAAACATTCAGTACTTC

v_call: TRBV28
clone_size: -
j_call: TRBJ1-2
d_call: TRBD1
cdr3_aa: CASKTGGNYGYTF
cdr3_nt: TGTGCCAGCAAGACAGGGGGCAACTATGGCTACACCTTC

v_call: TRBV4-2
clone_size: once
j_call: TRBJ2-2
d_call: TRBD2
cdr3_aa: CASSHPPIREEQATGELFF
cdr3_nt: TGTGCCAGCAGCCATCCGCCTATCCGGGAGGAGCAAGCAACCGGGGAGCTGTTTTTT

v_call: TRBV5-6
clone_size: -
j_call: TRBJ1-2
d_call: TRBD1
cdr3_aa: CASSSRTGANYGYTF
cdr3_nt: TGTGCCAGCAGCTCCCGGACAGGAGCTAACTATGGCTACACCTTC

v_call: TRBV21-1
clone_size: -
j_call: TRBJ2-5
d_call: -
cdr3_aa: CASSSPWEDAYQETQYF
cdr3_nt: TGTGCCAGCAGCTCCCCTTGGGAGGACGCGTACCAAGAGACCCAGTACTTC

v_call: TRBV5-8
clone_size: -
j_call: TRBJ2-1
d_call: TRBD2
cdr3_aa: CASSFQAGARYNEQFF
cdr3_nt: TGTGCCAGCAGCTTCCAAGCGGGAGCCCGATACAATGAGCAGTTCTTC

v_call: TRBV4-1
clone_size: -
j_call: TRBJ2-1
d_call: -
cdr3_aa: CASSRQRTNEQFF
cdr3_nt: TGCGCCAGCAGCCGTCAGCGAACCAATGAGCAGTTCTTC

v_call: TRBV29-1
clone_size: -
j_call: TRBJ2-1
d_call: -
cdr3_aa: CTGGEQFF
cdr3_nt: TGCACCGGGGGAGAGCAGTTCTTC

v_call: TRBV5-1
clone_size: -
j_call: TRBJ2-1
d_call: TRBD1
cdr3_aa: CASSFTGTGVNEQFF
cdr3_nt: TGCGCCAGCAGCTTTACCGGGACAGGGGTCAATGAGCAGTTCTTC

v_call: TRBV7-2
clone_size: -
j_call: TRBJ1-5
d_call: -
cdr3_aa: CASSLRAGDQPQHF
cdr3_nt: TGTGCCAGCAGCCTTAGGGCAGGGGATCAGCCCCAGCATTTT

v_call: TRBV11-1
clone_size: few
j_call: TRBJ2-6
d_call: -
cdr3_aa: CASRRPQGPSGANVLTF
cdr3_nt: TGTGCCAGCAGACGACCCCAGGGCCCCTCTGGGGCCAACGTCCTGACTTTC

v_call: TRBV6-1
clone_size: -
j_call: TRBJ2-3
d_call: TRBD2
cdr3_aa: CASSEGAGGPDTQYF
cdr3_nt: TGTGCCAGCAGTGAAGGGGCGGGAGGGCCAGATACGCAGTATTTT

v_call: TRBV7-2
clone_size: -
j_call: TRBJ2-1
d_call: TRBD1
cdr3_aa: CASSPTGDAVYNEQFF
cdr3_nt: TGTGCCAGCAGCCCGACAGGGGATGCGGTCTACAATGAGCAGTTCTTC

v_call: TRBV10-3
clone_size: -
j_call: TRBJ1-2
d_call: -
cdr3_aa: CAISEVTPTDGGYTF
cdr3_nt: TGTGCCATCAGTGAGGTAACGCCCACAGATGGTGGCTACACCTTC

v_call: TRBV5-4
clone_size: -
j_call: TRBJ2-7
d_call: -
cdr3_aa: CASSSGLSSYEQYF
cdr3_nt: TGTGCCAGCAGCTCTGGACTGAGCTCCTACGAGCAGTACTTC

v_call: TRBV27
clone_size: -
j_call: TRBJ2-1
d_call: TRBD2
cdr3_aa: CATTRTSGTSGRASQFF
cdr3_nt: TGTGCCACCACGAGGACTTCCGGGACTAGCGGGAGGGCCTCGCAGTTCTTC

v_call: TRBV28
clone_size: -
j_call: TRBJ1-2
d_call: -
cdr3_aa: CASSLGQGYTF
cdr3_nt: TGTGCCAGCAGTTTGGGGCAGGGCTACACCTTC

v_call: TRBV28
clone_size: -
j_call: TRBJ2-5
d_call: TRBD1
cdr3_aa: CASSLYGQGETQYF
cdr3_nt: TGTGCCAGCAGTTTATATGGACAGGGGGAGACCCAGTACTTC

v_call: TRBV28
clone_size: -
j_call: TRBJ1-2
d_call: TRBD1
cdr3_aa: CASSEPPDRAGYTF
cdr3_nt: TGTGCCAGCAGCGAACCCCCGGACAGGGCTGGCTACACCTTC

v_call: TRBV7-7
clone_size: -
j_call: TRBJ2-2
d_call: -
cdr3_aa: CASSPLAGGELFF
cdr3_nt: TGTGCCAGCAGCCCTTTGGCAGGCGGGGAGCTGTTTTTT

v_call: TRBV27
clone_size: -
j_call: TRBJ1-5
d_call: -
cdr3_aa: CASSVGGRKPQHF
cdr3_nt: TGTGCCAGCAGCGTGGGGGGGAGGAAGCCCCAGCATTTT

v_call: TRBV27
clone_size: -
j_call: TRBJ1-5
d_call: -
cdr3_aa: CASSPKGGRSNQPQHF
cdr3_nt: TGTGCCAGCAGTCCAAAGGGAGGTAGAAGCAATCAGCCCCAGCATTTT

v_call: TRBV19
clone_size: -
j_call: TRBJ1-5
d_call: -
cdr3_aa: CASSIGSRNQPQHF
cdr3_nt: TGTGCCAGTAGTATAGGGAGTCGCAATCAGCCCCAGCATTTT

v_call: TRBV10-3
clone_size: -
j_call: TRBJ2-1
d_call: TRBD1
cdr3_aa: CAISDPGTGIYEQFF
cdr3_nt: TGTGCCATCAGTGATCCCGGGACAGGGATCTATGAGCAGTTCTTC

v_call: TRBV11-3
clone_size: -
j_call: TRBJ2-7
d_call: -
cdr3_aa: CASSWNPAGEQYF
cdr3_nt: TGTGCCAGCAGCTGGAACCCGGCGGGCGAGCAGTACTTC

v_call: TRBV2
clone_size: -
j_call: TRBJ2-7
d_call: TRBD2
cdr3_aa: CASTGGPEQYF
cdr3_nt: TGTGCCAGTACGGGAGGGCCCGAGCAGTACTTC

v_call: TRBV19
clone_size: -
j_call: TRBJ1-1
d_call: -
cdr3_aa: CASSLEAGLNTEAFF
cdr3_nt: TGTGCCAGTTCTCTTGAAGCAGGGTTGAACACTGAAGCTTTCTTT

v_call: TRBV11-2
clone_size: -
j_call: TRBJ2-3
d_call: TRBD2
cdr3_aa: CASSGRAGATDTQYF
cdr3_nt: TGTGCCAGCTCCGGGAGGGCGGGAGCGACAGATACGCAGTATTTT

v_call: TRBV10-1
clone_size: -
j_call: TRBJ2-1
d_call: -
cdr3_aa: CASSEGGSYNEQFF
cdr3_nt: TGCGCCAGCAGTGAGGGAGGATCCTACAATGAGCAGTTCTTC

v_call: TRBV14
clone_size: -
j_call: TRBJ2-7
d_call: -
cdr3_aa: CASSTPSFPYEQYF
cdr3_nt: TGTGCCAGCAGCACCCCTAGCTTCCCCTACGAGCAGTACTTC

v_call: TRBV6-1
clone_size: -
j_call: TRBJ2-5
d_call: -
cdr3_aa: CASTRLFEETQYF
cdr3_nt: TGTGCCAGCACGAGACTTTTCGAAGAGACCCAGTACTTC

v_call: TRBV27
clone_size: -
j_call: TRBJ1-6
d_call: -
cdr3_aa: CASARGSADINSPLHF
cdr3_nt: TGTGCCAGCGCTCGTGGGTCGGCTGACATTAATTCACCCCTCCACTTT

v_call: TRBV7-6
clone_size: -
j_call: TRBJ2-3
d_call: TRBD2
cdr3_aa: CASSLSGSGADTQYF
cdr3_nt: TGTGCCAGCAGCCTTAGCGGGAGCGGGGCAGATACGCAGTATTTT